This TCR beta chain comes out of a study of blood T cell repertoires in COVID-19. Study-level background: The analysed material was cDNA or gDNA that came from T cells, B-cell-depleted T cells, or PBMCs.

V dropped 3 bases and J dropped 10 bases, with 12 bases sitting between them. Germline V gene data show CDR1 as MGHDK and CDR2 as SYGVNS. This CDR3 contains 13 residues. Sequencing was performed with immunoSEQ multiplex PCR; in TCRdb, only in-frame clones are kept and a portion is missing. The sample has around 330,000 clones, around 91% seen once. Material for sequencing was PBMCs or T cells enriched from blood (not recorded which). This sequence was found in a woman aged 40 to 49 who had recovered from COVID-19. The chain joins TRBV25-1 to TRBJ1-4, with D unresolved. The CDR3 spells CASSDPDGVKLFF. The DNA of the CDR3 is TGTGCCAGCAGTGACCCCGACGGAGTAAAACTGTTTTTT.